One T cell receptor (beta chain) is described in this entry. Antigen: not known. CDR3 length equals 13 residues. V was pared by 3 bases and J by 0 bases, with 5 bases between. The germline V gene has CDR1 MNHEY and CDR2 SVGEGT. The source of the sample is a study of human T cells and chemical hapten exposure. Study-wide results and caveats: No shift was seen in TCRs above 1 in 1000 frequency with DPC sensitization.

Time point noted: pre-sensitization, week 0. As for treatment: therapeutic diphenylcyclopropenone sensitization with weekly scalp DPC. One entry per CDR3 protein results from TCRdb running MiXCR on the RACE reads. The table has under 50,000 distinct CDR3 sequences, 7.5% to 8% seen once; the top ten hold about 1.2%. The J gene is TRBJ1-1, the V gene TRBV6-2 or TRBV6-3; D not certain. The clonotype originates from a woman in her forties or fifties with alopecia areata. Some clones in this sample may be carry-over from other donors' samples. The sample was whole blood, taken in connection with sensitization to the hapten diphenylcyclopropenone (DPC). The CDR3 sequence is CASSYWMNTEAFF. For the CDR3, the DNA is TGTGCCAGCAGTTATTGGATGAACACTGAAGCTTTCTTT.